Listed here are 27 T cell receptor beta chains from one sample, sequenced in a study of control samples from healthy donors and cancer patients. Produced via immunoSEQ multiplex PCR; TCRdb's table is partial and in-frame only. The sample holds 170,000 or so clones, roughly 94% seen once. The source material was blood. The receptors were gathered from a woman aged 18-29 years in good health.

This chain uses TRBV6-2 or TRBV6-3 with TRBJ1-4, with 7 bases aligning to TRBD1. The CDR3 length is 16 residues. V shed 6 bases and J 4 bases; nucleotides not matched to a gene: 11. Germline-derived CDR1 and CDR2 are MNHEY and SVGEGT. In DNA form, the CDR3 reads TGTGCCAGCAGCCCTCTCGGGACAGCCTTTAATGAAAAACTGTTTTTT. As protein: CASSPLGTAFNEKLFF.

Only one count was recorded for this clone. The CDR3 reads CASSSSGRSNEKLFF. CDR3 nucleotide sequence: TGTGCCAGCAGTTCCTCCGGGAGATCTAATGAAAAACTGTTTTTT. The rearrangement links TRBV28 to TRBJ1-4; no clear D. The CDR3 is 15 amino acids. The germline V and J ends were trimmed by 4 bases and 3 bases, with 12 bases remaining between them. From germline, CDR1 is MDHEN and CDR2 SYDVKM.

V and J are TRBV7-2 and TRBJ2-7; D unresolved. The CDR3 is made up of 12 amino acids. The germline gives CDR1 SGHTA, CDR2 FQGNSA. Trimming removed 3 bases from V and 5 bases from J, with 8 bases in between. The DNA of the CDR3 is TGTGCCAGCAGCTTGGTGAACGACGAGCAGTACTTC. Translated, it gives CASSLVNDEQYF.

J is TRBJ2-2 and V is TRBV5-1, with unresolved D. Trimming removed 0 bases at V and 4 bases at J, with 4 bases between. This CDR3 has 13 amino acids. The germline V gene has CDR1 SGHRS and CDR2 YFSETQ. In nucleotides, the CDR3 is TGCGCCAGCAGCTTGGTTCCCACCGGGGAGCTGTTTTTT. Amino acids: CASSLVPTGELFF.

This sequence joins TRBV3-1 (or the pseudogene TRBV3-2) and TRBJ2-7; 9 nucleotides line up with TRBD1. CDR1 is LGHDT and CDR2 is YNNKEL in the germline V gene (reference sequence). V was pared by 0 bases and J by 2 bases, with 11 bases of the junction left unmatched. This CDR3 has 18 amino acids. CDR3 coding DNA: TGTGCCAGCAGCCAAGATACGGCGGACAGGGGAAGAGCCTACGAGCAGTACTTC. It codes for CASSQDTADRGRAYEQYF.

The chain couples TRBV4-1 to TRBJ1-2; no reliable D call. V was trimmed by 0 bases and J by 8 bases, leaving 10 bases between them. The CDR3 contains 13 residues. Germline CDR1 MGHRA, CDR2 YSYEKL. CDR3 residues: CASSQDLARGYTF. DNA of the CDR3: TGCGCCAGCAGCCAAGATCTAGCACGGGGCTACACCTTC.

The chain carries TRBV13 and TRBJ2-7; 10 positions agree with TRBD1. After removal of 5 bases from V and 5 bases from J, the junction contained 9 bases not matched to a gene. Germline CDR1 and CDR2: PRHDT and FYEKMQ (reference sequence). The CDR3 covers 15 residues. CDR3: CASSLFGQGENEQYF. DNA of the CDR3: TGTGCCAGCAGCCTATTCGGACAGGGGGAAAACGAGCAGTACTTC.

CDR3 coding DNA: TGTGCCAGCCGGGGAGTAGGGGACACTGAAGCTTTCTTT. Translated, it gives CASRGVGDTEAFF. J is TRBJ1-1 and V is TRBV2; D possibly corresponds to TRBD1 (5 bases). Germline CDR1 is SNHLY and CDR2 is FYNNEI. The CDR3 runs to 13 residues. V was cut by 8 bases and J by 3 bases, with 13 bases left in between.

This rearrangement joins TRBV11-2 to TRBJ2-5, with 7 bases aligning to TRBD1. The CDR3 is 14 amino acids. Looked up from germline, CDR1 is SGHAT and CDR2 is FQNNGV. After removal of 1 base from V and 4 bases from J, the junction contained 3 bases not matched to a gene. DNA of the CDR3: TGTGCCAGCAGCTTAGTAGGGGGCTCAGAGACCCAGTACTTC. Protein product: CASSLVGGSETQYF.

The chain has TRBV7-2 and TRBJ1-6, with D perhaps matching TRBD1 (5 bases). Between the trimmed V and J ends, which lost 5 bases and 8 bases, there was a span of 13 bases. This CDR3 is 14 amino acids long. The germline V gene has CDR1 SGHTA and CDR2 FQGNSA. The CDR3 is CASSLRVLDSPLHF. The CDR3 nucleotides are TGTGCCAGCAGCCTCAGGGTTCTCGATTCACCCCTCCACTTT.

The chain uses TRBV12-3 or TRBV12-4 and TRBJ2-5; possible D gene TRBD1, 6 bases. This CDR3 is built from 13 residues. V lost 8 bases and J lost 5, with 15 bases in between. CDR3 in DNA: TGTGCCAGCCGGCAGGGGTTGGATGAGACCCAGTACTTC. This gives the protein CASRQGLDETQYF.

The chain carries TRBV18 and TRBJ2-7; D ambiguous. V lost 4 bases, J lost 7 bases, and 17 bases lay in between. The CDR3 length is 14 residues. Germline assignment: CDR1 KGHSH and CDR2 LQKENI. CDR3 in DNA: TGTGCCAGCTCACTAACAGATAGCCTTCGGGAGCAGTACTTC. The encoded protein is CASSLTDSLREQYF.

The V gene is TRBV5-6, the J gene TRBJ2-5; 9 nucleotides line up with TRBD1. Unmatched junction bases numbered 5, after V lost 4 bases and J lost 4 bases. There are 14 residues in the CDR3. Germline CDR1 is SGHDT and CDR2 is YYEEEE. CDR3 region: CASSVTGGGETQYF. The DNA of the CDR3 is TGTGCCAGCAGCGTTACAGGGGGCGGAGAGACCCAGTACTTC.

The gene calls are TRBV6-5 and TRBJ1-1, with D unclear. CDR1 and CDR2 from the germline V gene are MNHEY and SVGAGI. V dropped 6 bases and J dropped 11 bases, with 19 bases sitting between them. The CDR3 runs to 13 residues. CDR3 nucleotides: TGTGCCAGCAGCGTGGACCGGGGAGAATGGGCTTTCTTT. It codes for CASSVDRGEWAFF.

The V and J genes are TRBV3-1 (or the pseudogene TRBV3-2) and TRBJ1-5, with D perhaps TRBD1 (5 bases). CDR1 and CDR2 from the germline V gene are LGHDT and YNNKEL (reference sequence). This CDR3 is built from 13 residues. Trimming stripped 2 bases from V and 7 bases from J, with 9 bases between. DNA for the CDR3: TGTGCCAGCAGCCAAAGTCGGGGGCAGCCCCAGCATTTT. Translated, it gives CASSQSRGQPQHF.

This clone was seen only once. This chain uses TRBV18 with TRBJ1-6, with D perhaps TRBD1 (5 bases). CDR3 length equals 14 residues. V dropped 6 bases and J dropped 8 bases, with 14 bases sitting between them. Germline CDR1 reads KGHSH; CDR2 reads LQKENI. The CDR3 coding sequence is TGTGCCAGCTCCCCGACCCAGGGCTATTCACCCCTCCACTTT. Translated: CASSPTQGYSPLHF.

The V and J genes are TRBV19 and TRBJ2-1, with 13 bases that match TRBD2. This CDR3 contains 20 residues. V lost 6 bases and J lost 0; bases outside the gene matches: 14. Germline lookup yields CDR1 LNHDA and CDR2 SQIVND (reference sequence). The CDR3 region is CASSEPGLAGSLSSYNEQFF. The CDR3 DNA is TGTGCCAGTAGCGAGCCGGGACTAGCGGGGTCCCTAAGCTCCTACAATGAGCAGTTCTTC.

V gene TRBV19 combines with J gene TRBJ1-6; the match to TRBD1 covers 7 bases. Looked up from germline, CDR1 is LNHDA and CDR2 is SQIVND (reference sequence). The CDR3 has 17 residues. V shed 3 bases, J shed 4 bases, and the junction held 9 bases outside the gene matches. The CDR3 DNA reads as TGTGCCAGTAGTATTCAGGGACAGCGTGGTTATAATTCACCCCTCCACTTT. It is translated as CASSIQGQRGYNSPLHF.

The chain is built from TRBV5-1 and TRBJ2-2; weak D call: TRBD1 (6 bases). The CDR3 has 15 amino acids. Germline CDR1 SGHRS, CDR2 YFSETQ. V lost 5 bases and J lost 6, with 17 bases in between. The CDR3 DNA follows: TGCGCCAGCAGAATAATCCCAGGGGACCCCGGGGAGCTGTTTTTT. It is translated as CASRIIPGDPGELFF.

This rearrangement joins TRBV5-1 to TRBJ2-5; no definite D call. This CDR3 region has 14 residues. V dropped 0 bases and J dropped 1 base, with 7 bases sitting between them. CDR1 is SGHRS and CDR2 is YFSETQ in the germline V gene. Here the CDR3 reads CASSLEGSQETQYF. For the CDR3, the DNA is TGCGCCAGCAGCTTGGAGGGTAGCCAAGAGACCCAGTACTTC.

The chain recombines TRBV2 with TRBJ2-3; 7 bases match TRBD1. V shed 8 bases and J 1 base; nucleotides not matched to a gene: 6. Germline lookup yields CDR1 SNHLY and CDR2 FYNNEI. The CDR3 runs 14 residues. The CDR3 bases are TGTGCCAGCCTCCGGGACAGCGGCACAGATACGCAGTATTTT. Amino acids: CASLRDSGTDTQYF. Using reference TRBV2 and TRBJ2-3 for the parts outside the CDR3, the full variable domain is EPEVTQTPSHQVTQMGQEVILRCVPISNHLYFYWYRQILGQKVEFLVSFYNNEISEKSEIFDDQFSVERPDGSNFTLKIRSTKLEDSAMYFCASLRDSGTDTQYFGPGTRLTVL.

This sequence joins TRBV3-1 (or the pseudogene TRBV3-2) and TRBJ2-1; 11 bases map to TRBD2. The CDR3 is made up of 17 amino acids. CDR1 and CDR2 (germline): LGHDT, YNNKEL (reference sequence). V was clipped by 0 bases and J by 4 bases; unmatched bases: 5. The CDR3 sequence: CASSQESSGRGYNEQFF. The CDR3 DNA follows: TGTGCCAGCAGCCAAGAGAGTAGCGGGAGGGGGTACAATGAGCAGTTCTTC.

The V and J genes are TRBV5-1 and TRBJ2-7; no firm D call. CDR3 length: 12 amino acids. The germline CDR1 and CDR2 sequences are SGHRS and YFSETQ. Trimming stripped 7 bases from V and 6 bases from J, with 14 bases between. As DNA, the CDR3 is TGCGCCAGCGGGCAAACAGTCTCCGAGCAGTACTTC. Its translation is CASGQTVSEQYF. Together with reference TRBV5-1 and TRBJ2-7, the CDR3 gives the full variable domain: KAGVTQTPRYLIKTRGQQVTLSCSPISGHRSVSWYQQTPGQGLQFLFEYFSETQRNKGNFPGRFSGRQFSNSRSEMNVSTLELGDSALYLCASGQTVSEQYFGPGTRLTVT.

The chain couples TRBV10-3 to TRBJ1-1; D remains ambiguous. The CDR3 has 14 residues. V was clipped by 2 bases and J by 2 bases, with 9 bases between them. Germline V gene data show CDR1 as ENHRY and CDR2 as SYGVKD. The DNA of the CDR3 is TGTGCCATCAGTGAGGGGGTCGGAAACACTGAAGCTTTCTTT. Its translation is CAISEGVGNTEAFF.

The V call is TRBV5-1, the J call TRBJ2-2; D perhaps matches TRBD2 (5 bases). V lost 4 bases and J 5 bases, leaving 18 bases between the germline ends. CDR1 and CDR2 (germline): SGHRS, YFSETQ. This CDR3 is 16 amino acids long. Written as DNA, the CDR3 is TGCGCCAGCAGCCCTTTCGATGGAGGTGGGACCGGGGAGCTGTTTTTT. Amino acid sequence: CASSPFDGGGTGELFF.

This clone appeared once. The CDR3 DNA follows: TGCGCCAGCAAGAAAGCCTTGAACACTGAAGCTTTCTTT. Translating it yields CASKKALNTEAFF. This chain uses TRBV10-2 with TRBJ1-1, with D uncertain. The CDR3 has 13 residues. Germline V lookup: CDR1 WSHSY, CDR2 SAAADI. V lost 7 bases to trimming and J lost 0 bases, with 9 bases between them.

The chain carries TRBV11-2 and TRBJ2-7; D remains unclear. This CDR3 spans 17 amino acids. The ends were cut back, 1 base at V and 0 bases at J, with 16 bases in the middle. Germline values: CDR1 SGHAT, CDR2 FQNNGV. The CDR3 sequence is CASSLGLSRVRSYEQYF. In nucleotides, the CDR3 is TGTGCCAGCAGCTTAGGGCTTTCCCGGGTCCGCTCCTACGAGCAGTACTTC.